A single sample gave rise to the 24 T cell receptor beta chains below, sequenced in a study of response to subunit inactivated influenza vaccine. One entry per CDR3 protein, called by TCRdb with MiXCR from the RT-PCR reads. The data show about 240,000 distinct CDR3 sequences, 12% seen once. The input for sequencing was non-naive T cells sorted from PBMCs, taken around 15 days before vaccination. These receptor sequences come from a man between 50 and 59 years old who received an inactivated influenza vaccine.

The table lists this clonotype with a few counts. The genes are TRBV28 and TRBJ2-5; 10 bases line up with TRBD1. The length of the CDR3 is 15 residues. V lost 1 base and J lost 5; bases outside the gene matches: 4. Germline V CDR1 and CDR2: MDHEN, SYDVKM. This CDR3 is CASSLSTGGPETQYF. For the CDR3, the DNA is TGTGCCAGCAGTTTATCGACAGGGGGCCCGGAGACCCAGTACTTC.

This clonotype was detected only once. Being one base from a much bigger clone, this may be a read error. The V call is TRBV29-1, the J call TRBJ1-5; D gene unclear. Germline assignment: CDR1 SQVTM and CDR2 ANQGSEA. Trimming shortened V by 4 bases and J by 0 bases, and 13 bases separated the two germline ends. The CDR3 has 15 amino acids. This CDR3 is CSVVWVGGSNQPQHF. The CDR3 DNA reads TGCAGCGTTGTATGGGTGGGCGGTAGCAATCAGCCCCAGCATTTT.

CDR3 bases: TGCGCCAGCAGCCAAGATTGGGAGCCTTATAATTCACCCCTCCACTTT. The encoded protein is CASSQDWEPYNSPLHF. The chain is built from TRBV4-3 and TRBJ1-6; D unclear. The germline V gene encodes CDR1 LGHNA and CDR2 YSLEER. This CDR3 has 16 residues. V was pared by 0 bases and J by 4 bases, with 10 bases between.

The sample holds a few counts of this clonotype. This chain joins TRBV14 and TRBJ2-2; D tentatively reads TRBD1 or TRBD2 (5 bases each). The CDR3 covers 14 residues. Germline CDR1 is SGHDN and CDR2 is FVKESK. V was pared by 0 bases and J by 9 bases, with 11 bases between. CDR3 DNA: TGTGCCAGCAGCCAAGATCTACGGGGACGGGAGCTGTTTTTT. This sequence encodes CASSQDLRGRELFF.

This clonotype was seen ten or more times. The CDR3 protein is CASTWTGGSYEQYF. In DNA, the CDR3 is TGTGCCAGCACTTGGACAGGGGGTTCCTACGAGCAGTACTTC. The chain links TRBV2 to TRBJ2-7; TRBD1 aligns across 10 bases. With V trimmed by 7 bases and J by 1 base, 4 bases remained unmatched. The CDR3 is 14 amino acids. CDR1 and CDR2 (germline): SNHLY, FYNNEI.

J is TRBJ2-7 and V is TRBV30; D unclear. Germline CDR1 is GTSNPN and CDR2 is SVGIG (reference sequence). This CDR3 has 13 amino acids. The V end lost 2 bases, the J end lost 3 bases, and 11 bases lay between the germline ends. The CDR3 DNA reads TGTGCCTGGAGTCCCGGGTTCCTCTACGAGCAGTACTTC. Protein: CAWSPGFLYEQYF. Combining the CDR3 with reference TRBV30 and TRBJ2-7 gives the whole variable domain SQTIHQWPATLVQPVGSPLSLECTVEGTSNPNLYWYRQAAGRGLQLLFYSVGIGQISSEVPQNLSASRPQDRQFILSSKKLLLSDSGFYLCAWSPGFLYEQYFGPGTRLTVT.

This clonotype appeared a few times. The V gene is TRBV20-1, the J gene TRBJ2-5, with TRBD1 matching over 7 bases. Germline-derived CDR1 and CDR2 are DFQATT and SNEGSKA (reference sequence). V dropped 7 bases and J dropped 2; count of bases not matched to a gene: 10. The CDR3 spans 14 residues. The CDR3 reads CSVVGTDLQETQYF. CDR3 bases: TGCAGTGTCGTGGGGACAGACCTACAAGAGACCCAGTACTTC.

This clonotype appeared a few times. The chain has TRBV10-2 and TRBJ1-1; TRBD1 agrees at 7 bases. CDR1 WSHSY and CDR2 SAAADI come from the germline V gene. V shed 5 bases and J 4 bases; nucleotides not matched to a gene: 10. The CDR3 is 15 residues long. CDR3: CASSPGTVRGTEAFF. The CDR3 DNA is TGCGCCAGCAGTCCCGGGACAGTACGTGGCACTGAAGCTTTCTTT.

This clonotype showed up just a few times. The rearrangement uses TRBV7-2 and TRBJ1-4; D unresolved. Trimming shortened V by 0 bases and J by 4 bases, and 12 bases separated the two germline ends. The CDR3 is 16 amino acids. Germline V gene sequence: CDR1 SGHTA, CDR2 FQGNSA. The CDR3 DNA sequence: TGTGCCAGCAGCTTAGCCTGGGTTGGGAGTAATGAAAAACTGTTTTTT. Translated: CASSLAWVGSNEKLFF.

The V gene is TRBV14, the J gene TRBJ2-3; D gene unclear. Germline CDR1 is SGHDN and CDR2 is FVKESK. This CDR3 has 12 residues. Trimming pared 1 base from V and 4 bases from J, leaving 3 bases between. The CDR3 DNA follows: TGTGCCAGCAGCCAAGTCTCAGATACGCAGTATTTT. Translating gives CASSQVSDTQYF. The variable domain in full, with the rest retrieved from reference TRBV14 and TRBJ2-3, is EAGVTQFPSHSVIEKGQTVTLRCDPISGHDNLYWYRRVMGKEIKFLLHFVKESKQDESGMPNNRFLAERTGGTYSTLKVQPAELEDSGVYFCASSQVSDTQYFGPGTRLTVL.

With respect to this clonotype: Germline and junction disagree at one end, which may indicate a read error. The J gene is TRBJ2-5, the V gene TRBV5-1; 10 bases line up with TRBD2. CDR1 is SGHRS and CDR2 is YFSETQ in the germline V gene. CDR3 length equals 13 residues. The CDR3 DNA follows: TGCGCCACCAGCGGGGGGGTTCCGGAGACCCAGTACTTC. It specifies CATSGGVPETQYF.

The J gene is TRBJ1-2, the V gene TRBV10-3; D remains ambiguous. Germline V gene data show CDR1 as ENHRY and CDR2 as SYGVKD. V dropped 0 bases and J dropped 3 bases, with 5 bases sitting between them. This CDR3 is 13 amino acids long. CDR3 in amino acids: CAISESKYYGYTF. CDR3 coding DNA: TGTGCCATCAGTGAGTCGAAGTACTATGGCTACACCTTC.

This clonotype was detected many times. The V and J genes are TRBV20-1 and TRBJ1-1; a weak D match, TRBD1 (5 bases). The V end lost 5 bases, the J end lost 4 bases, and 11 bases lay between the germline ends. This CDR3 region has 12 residues. Looked up from germline, CDR1 is DFQATT and CDR2 is SNEGSKA (reference sequence). The CDR3 DNA reads as TGCAGTGCTTCCCATGGGGGCACTGAAGCTTTCTTT. Translated, it gives CSASHGGTEAFF.

This clonotype was seen many times. J is TRBJ2-1 and V is TRBV4-1; 9 positions match TRBD1. The CDR3 runs to 17 residues. Trimming cost V 6 bases and J 4 bases; bases outside gene matches: 13. Germline CDR1 reads MGHRA; CDR2 reads YSYEKL. CDR3: CASSRTPGQGVYNEQFF. The CDR3 DNA is TGCGCCAGCAGTCGAACTCCGGGACAGGGAGTATACAATGAGCAGTTCTTC.

This clonotype was picked up a small number of times. The gene calls are TRBV6-1 and TRBJ1-3, with 7 bases matching TRBD1. Germline assignment: CDR1 MNHNS and CDR2 SASEGT. The CDR3 has 16 residues. V was pared by 6 bases and J by 0 bases, with 8 bases of the junction left unmatched. CDR3 bases: TGTGCCAGCAGGGGACAGTATACGAACTCTGGAAACACCATATATTTT. It yields the protein CASRGQYTNSGNTIYF.

This clonotype occurred a few times. The chain joins TRBV19 to TRBJ2-7; D is perhaps TRBD1 or TRBD2 (5 bases each). V lost 1 base to trimming and J lost 4 bases, with 11 bases between them. Per the germline V gene, CDR1 is LNHDA and CDR2 is SQIVND (reference sequence). This CDR3 spans 14 amino acids. The CDR3 region is CASSIGGDLYEQYF. The CDR3 DNA reads TGTGCCAGTAGTATAGGAGGGGATCTATACGAGCAGTACTTC.

This clonotype came up a few times. The chain uses TRBV20-1 and TRBJ1-1; D is unclear. The germline CDR1 and CDR2 sequences are DFQATT and SNEGSKA (reference sequence). The CDR3 consists of 13 residues. V shed 0 bases and J shed 3 bases, with 8 bases lying between them. The CDR3 loop reads CSAREASDTEAFF. CDR3 bases: TGCAGTGCTAGAGAGGCCTCGGACACTGAAGCTTTCTTT.

This clonotype has a handful of counts. The V gene is TRBV7-2, the J gene TRBJ1-1; TRBD1 might be the D (5 bases). Germline-derived CDR1 and CDR2 are SGHTA and FQGNSA. V gave up 3 bases and J gave up 3 bases, with 11 bases separating them. CDR3 length equals 14 residues. CDR3 region: CASSFLQGDTEAFF. The CDR3 nucleotides read TGTGCCAGCAGCTTTCTGCAGGGAGACACTGAAGCTTTCTTT.

J is TRBJ2-7 and V is TRBV5-1; perhaps TRBD1 as D (7 bases). CDR1 SGHRS and CDR2 YFSETQ come from the germline V gene. This CDR3 is 16 amino acids long. The ends were cut back, 0 bases at V and 3 bases at J, with 16 bases in the middle. The CDR3 is CASSLAGGTVNYEQYF. The DNA of the CDR3 is TGCGCCAGCAGCTTGGCCGGAGGGACAGTGAACTACGAGCAGTACTTC.

The sample holds many counts of this clonotype. The V call is TRBV4-3, the J call TRBJ2-7; no reliable D call. With 0 bases removed from V and 2 bases from J, the gap between germline ends came to 5 bases. The CDR3 is 13 amino acids. Germline loops: CDR1 LGHNA, CDR2 YSLEER. The CDR3 here is CASSQDTTYEQYF. The CDR3 bases are TGCGCCAGCAGCCAAGATACTACCTACGAGCAGTACTTC.

Note on this clonotype: Possible read error: a much larger clone is one base away. The chain carries TRBV20-1 and TRBJ2-1, with 10 bases lining up with TRBD2. Germline CDR1 DFQATT, CDR2 SNEGSKA (reference sequence). The CDR3 has 18 residues. The CDR3 loop reads CSVRDHSRTSGVFNEQFF. CDR3 DNA: TGCAGTGTTAGAGATCATTCCCGAACTAGCGGGGTCTTCAATGAGCAGTTCTTC.

This clonotype was seen a handful of times. The chain links TRBV2 to TRBJ2-3; 15 bases line up with TRBD2. The CDR3 runs to 16 residues. Germline CDR1 and CDR2: SNHLY and FYNNEI. J gave up 6 bases and V 9 bases, and 10 bases lay outside the gene matches. The CDR3: CARTRTSGGVVDTQYF. CDR3 DNA: TGTGCCAGGACCCGGACTAGCGGGGGGGTGGTGGATACGCAGTATTTT. The whole variable domain, remainder taken from reference TRBV2 and TRBJ2-3, is EPEVTQTPSHQVTQMGQEVILRCVPISNHLYFYWYRQILGQKVEFLVSFYNNEISEKSEIFDDQFSVERPDGSNFTLKIRSTKLEDSAMYFCARTRTSGGVVDTQYFGPGTRLTVL.

This clonotype has just a few counts. The chain carries TRBV10-3 and TRBJ2-1; D remains unclear. Trimming left V 2 bases short and J 6 bases short, with 8 bases between. Germline V CDR1 and CDR2: ENHRY, SYGVKD. CDR3 length: 13 residues. The CDR3 DNA is TGTGCCATCAGTGAGAACAACCCCAATGAGCAGTTCTTC. This codes for CAISENNPNEQFF.

This clonotype turned up a few times. The chain couples TRBV28 to TRBJ1-4; possible D gene TRBD1, 6 bases. Germline CDR1 is MDHEN and CDR2 is SYDVKM. There are 13 residues in the CDR3. The V end lost 5 bases, the J end lost 14 bases, and 18 bases lay between the germline ends. Here the CDR3 reads CASSPGQWVVLFF. The CDR3 DNA sequence: TGTGCCAGCAGTCCTGGACAGTGGGTGGTCCTGTTTTTT.